This T cell receptor (beta chain) was captured in a study of CXCR3-negative and CXCR3-positive naive CD8 T cells. Study background: There were 140 million or so TRB reads altogether, and each library had about 1.5 +/- 0.3 million of them.

CD45RO-CCR7+CD27+CD95- cells counted as naive CD8+ T cells. The germline CDR1 and CDR2 sequences are MDHEN and SYDVKM. This CDR3 contains 15 residues. Study observations and caveats: Naive cells that were CXCR3-positive had more hydrophobic TRB CDR3s (compared with CXCR3-negative naive cells). Both of the naive subsets showed about the same high diversity, but memory CD8+ cells had much less.

Regarding this clonotype: Its specificity is not known.

UMI-labeled TRB cDNA libraries were prepared by 5' RACE. TCRdb processed the 5' RACE reads again and assigns one entry to each CDR3 protein, with no DNA. The sample totals around 50,000 distinct CDR3 sequences. This TCR was recovered from a human donor in good health. Some clones in this sample may be carry-over from other donors' samples. The sequencing input was naive CXCR3- CD8+ T cells from blood. Subset meaning: CD45RO-CCR7+CD27+CD95- naive CD8+ T cells lacking CXCR3 (TNR3-). The chain uses TRBV28 and TRBJ1-5; lacking DNA, the TRBD1 call made by TCRdb goes unchecked. This chain's CDR3 is CASTIQGAADQPQHF.